The present entry profiles one T cell receptor (beta chain) with its context. Trimming removed 6 bases at V and 4 bases at J, with 12 bases between. CDR3 length: 13 amino acids. The germline V gene encodes CDR1 ENHRY and CDR2 SYGVKD. The data stem from a study of shared clonotypes between healthy human individuals. Produced via immunoSEQ multiplex PCR; TCRdb's table is partial and in-frame only. This table has more than 400,000 clones, about 84% appearing once. J is TRBJ2-5 and V is TRBV10-3; D call uncertain. The clonotype comes from a woman between 40 and 55 years old in good health. Some clones in this sample may be carry-over from other donors' samples. The material sequenced was PBMCs. For the CDR3, the DNA is TGTGCCATCAGCGTCGGACGCGGAGAGACCCAGTACTTC. Encoded protein: CAISVGRGETQYF.